The T cell receptor beta chain under discussion was sequenced for a study of lymphopenia after photon versus proton radiotherapy. Regarding the study as a whole: Survival link was tested only in deceased patients; proton benefit remains a possibility. Under photons, naive T cells and diversity fell while effector/memory populations rose.

Assay used: immunoSEQ multiplex PCR; TCRdb lists only in-frame clones, some missing. The sample lists about 18,000 clones; roughly 88% were seen once. Details on this clone: Its matching antigen is unknown.

The CDR3 has 15 residues. Trimming cost V 0 bases and J 4 bases, with 12 bases left between them. Germline V CDR1 and CDR2: MNHEY, SVGAGI. This chain joins TRBV6-5 and TRBJ1-2; D is uncertain. The source is a man between 65 and 85 years old with pancreatic cancer. Sample: peripheral blood, taken from a patient treated with proton-based radiotherapy. The CDR3 loop reads CASSYSSNRVYGYTF. In nucleotides, the CDR3 is TGTGCCAGCAGTTACTCGTCGAACAGAGTCTATGGCTACACCTTC.